This T cell receptor beta chain was sequenced during a study of T cell changes during pregnancy in multiple sclerosis. Using immunoSEQ multiplex PCR, the repertoire was profiled, and TCRdb retains in-frame clones only, with some absent. This table holds approximately 60,000 clones, 85% to 95% found once. This CDR3 comprises 14 residues. V lost 4 bases and J 6 bases, leaving 16 bases between the germline ends. Germline CDR1 is MNHEY and CDR2 is SMNVEV (reference sequence). The sequences come from CD4+ T cells from peripheral blood mononuclear cells, collected before pregnancy. This receptor was obtained from a female donor with multiple sclerosis, enrolled in a pregnancy study. The chain couples TRBV27 to TRBJ2-7; the D gene is possibly TRBD1 (6 bases). The CDR3 reads CASSSNRARGEQYF. The CDR3 region has the DNA TGTGCCAGCAGTTCCAACAGGGCCCGGGGCGAGCAGTACTTC.